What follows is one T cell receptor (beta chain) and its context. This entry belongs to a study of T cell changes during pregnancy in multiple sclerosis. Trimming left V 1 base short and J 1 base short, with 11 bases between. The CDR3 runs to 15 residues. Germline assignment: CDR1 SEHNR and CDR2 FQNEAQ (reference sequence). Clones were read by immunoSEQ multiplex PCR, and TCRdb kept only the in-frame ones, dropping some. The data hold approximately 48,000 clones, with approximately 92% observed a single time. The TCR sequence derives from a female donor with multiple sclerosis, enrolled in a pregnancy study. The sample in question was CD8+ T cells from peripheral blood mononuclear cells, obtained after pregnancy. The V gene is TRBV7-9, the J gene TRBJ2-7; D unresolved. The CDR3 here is CASSLGLEDSYEQYF. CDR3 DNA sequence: TGTGCCAGCAGCTTAGGGCTAGAGGATTCCTACGAGCAGTACTTC.